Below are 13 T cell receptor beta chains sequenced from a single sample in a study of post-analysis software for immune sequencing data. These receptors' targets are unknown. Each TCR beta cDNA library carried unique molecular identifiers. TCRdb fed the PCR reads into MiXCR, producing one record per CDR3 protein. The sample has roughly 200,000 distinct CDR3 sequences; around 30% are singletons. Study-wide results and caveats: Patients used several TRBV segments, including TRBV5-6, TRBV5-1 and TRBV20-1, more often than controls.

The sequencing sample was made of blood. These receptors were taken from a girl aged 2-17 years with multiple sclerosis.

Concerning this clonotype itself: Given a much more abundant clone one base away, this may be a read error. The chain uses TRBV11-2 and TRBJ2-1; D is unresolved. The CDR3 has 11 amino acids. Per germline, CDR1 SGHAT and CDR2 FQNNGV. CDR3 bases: TGTGCCAGCAGCTTAGATCTAGAGCGGTTCTTC. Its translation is CASSLDLERFF.

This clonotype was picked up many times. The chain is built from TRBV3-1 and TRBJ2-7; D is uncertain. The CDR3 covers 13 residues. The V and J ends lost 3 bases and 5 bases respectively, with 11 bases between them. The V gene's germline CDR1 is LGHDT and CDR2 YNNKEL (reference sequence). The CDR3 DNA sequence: TGTGCCAGCAGCCATGGCTCCCCCCACGAGCAGTACTTC. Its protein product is CASSHGSPHEQYF.

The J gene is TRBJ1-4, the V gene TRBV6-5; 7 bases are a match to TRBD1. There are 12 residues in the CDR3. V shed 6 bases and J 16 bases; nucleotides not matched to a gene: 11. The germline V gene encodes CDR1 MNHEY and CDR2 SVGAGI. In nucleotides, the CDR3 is TGTGCCAGCAGCCCCCAGGGGGGGCGACGGTTTTTT. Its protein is CASSPQGGRRFF.

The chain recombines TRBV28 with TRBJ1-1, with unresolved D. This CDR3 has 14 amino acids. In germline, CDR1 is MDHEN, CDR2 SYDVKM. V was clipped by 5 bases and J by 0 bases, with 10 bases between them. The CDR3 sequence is CASSPHSLNTEAFF. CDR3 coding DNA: TGTGCCAGCAGTCCCCACAGCCTGAACACTGAAGCTTTCTTT.

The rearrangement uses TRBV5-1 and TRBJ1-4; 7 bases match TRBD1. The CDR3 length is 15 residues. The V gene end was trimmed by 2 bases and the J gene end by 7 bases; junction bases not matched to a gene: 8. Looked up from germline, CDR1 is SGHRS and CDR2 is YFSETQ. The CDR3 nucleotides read TGCGCCAGCAGCTTAGGGGGCGCAGTACTTGAAAAACTGTTTTTT. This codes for CASSLGGAVLEKLFF.

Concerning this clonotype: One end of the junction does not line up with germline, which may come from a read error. CDR3 amino acids: CASSLVGTEGRANHGYTF. DNA for the CDR3: TGTGCCAGCAGCCTCGTAGGGACAGAAGGACGAGCTAACCATGGCTACACCTTC. The chain uses TRBV7-9 and TRBJ1-2; 7 bases are a match to TRBD1. CDR1 is SEHNR and CDR2 is FQNEAQ in the germline V gene (reference sequence). This CDR3 region has 18 residues. The full variable domain, completed using reference TRBV7-9 and TRBJ1-2, is DTGVSQNPRHKITKRGQNVTFRCDPISEHNRLYWYRQTLGQGPEFLTYFQNEAQLEKSRLLSDRFSAERPKGSFSTLEIQRTEQGDSAMYLCASSLVGTEGRANHGYTFGSGTRLTVV.

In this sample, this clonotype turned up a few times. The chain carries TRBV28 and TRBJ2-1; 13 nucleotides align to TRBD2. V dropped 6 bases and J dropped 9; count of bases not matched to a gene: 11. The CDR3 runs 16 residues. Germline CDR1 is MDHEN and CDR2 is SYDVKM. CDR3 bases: TGTGCCAGCAGCTCCTTGGGACTAGCGGGAATTGGTGAGCAGTTCTTC. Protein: CASSSLGLAGIGEQFF.

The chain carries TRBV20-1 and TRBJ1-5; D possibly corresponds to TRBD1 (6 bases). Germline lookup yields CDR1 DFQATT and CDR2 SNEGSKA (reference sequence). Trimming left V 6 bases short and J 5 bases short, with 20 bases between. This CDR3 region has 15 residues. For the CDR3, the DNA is TGCAGTGCCTCTACAGGGTTGATCCGATATCAGCCCCAGCATTTT. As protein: CSASTGLIRYQPQHF.

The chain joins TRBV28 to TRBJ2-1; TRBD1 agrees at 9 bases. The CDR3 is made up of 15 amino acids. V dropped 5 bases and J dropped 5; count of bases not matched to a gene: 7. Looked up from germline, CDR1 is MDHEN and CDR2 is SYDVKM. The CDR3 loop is CASSMTGGYDNEQFF. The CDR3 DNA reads TGTGCCAGCAGTATGACAGGGGGGTACGACAATGAGCAGTTCTTC.

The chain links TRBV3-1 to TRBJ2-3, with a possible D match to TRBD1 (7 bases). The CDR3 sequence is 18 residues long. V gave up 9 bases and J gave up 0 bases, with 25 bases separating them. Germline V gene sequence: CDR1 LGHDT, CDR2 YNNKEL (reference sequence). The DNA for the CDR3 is TGTGCCAGAAGCAGGGGGGATCTCCCCCTTACTAGCACAGATACGCAGTATTTT. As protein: CARSRGDLPLTSTDTQYF.

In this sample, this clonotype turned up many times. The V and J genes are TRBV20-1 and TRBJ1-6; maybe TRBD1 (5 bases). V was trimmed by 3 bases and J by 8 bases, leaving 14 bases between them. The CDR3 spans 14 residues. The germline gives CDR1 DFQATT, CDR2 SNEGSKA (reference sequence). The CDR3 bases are TGCAGTGCTAGGTCAGGGCACCCAGATTCACCCCTCCACTTT. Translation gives CSARSGHPDSPLHF.

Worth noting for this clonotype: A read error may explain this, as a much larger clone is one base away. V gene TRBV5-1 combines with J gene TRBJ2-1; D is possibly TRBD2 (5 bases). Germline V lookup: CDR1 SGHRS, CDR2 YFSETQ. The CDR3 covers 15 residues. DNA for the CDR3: TGCACCAGCAGCACGGGATCGAGCTCCTACAATGAGCAGTTCTTC. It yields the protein CTSSTGSSSYNEQFF.

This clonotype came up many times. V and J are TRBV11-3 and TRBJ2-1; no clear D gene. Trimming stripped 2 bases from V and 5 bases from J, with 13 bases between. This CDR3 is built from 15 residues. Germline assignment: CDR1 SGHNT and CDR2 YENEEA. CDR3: CASSLNRLTHNEQFF. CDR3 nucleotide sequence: TGTGCCAGCAGCTTAAATAGGCTCACCCACAATGAGCAGTTCTTC.